Given below is one TCR beta chain in context. The antigen remains undetermined. Use of 60 Vbeta and 13 Jbeta primers characterized the PCR. The repertoire was sequenced with immunoSEQ multiplex PCR; TCRdb's copy has only in-frame clones and lacks some. Among fewer than 100,000 clones listed, about 8% were seen once. Trimming removed 5 bases at V and 4 bases at J, with 20 bases between. CDR3 length equals 16 residues. CDR1 is SEHNR, CDR2 FQNEAQ, per germline (reference sequence). This sample is drawn from a study of cytomegalovirus exposure and HLA in healthy donors. Study-wide findings and caveats: Later analysis reportedly placed an Asian-associated ancestry cluster below the roughly 640-donor mean in N-insertions. Analysis performed later showed TCR beta chains linked to HLA being more clonally expanded than equally common others. The CMV antigen specificity of three CMV-associated chains was confirmed through in vitro analysis. In a later analysis, at a false discovery rate of 0.05, 16,951 TCR beta sequences matched HLA alleles.

The sample was PBMCs. The V call is TRBV7-9, the J call TRBJ1-1; D may be TRBD1 (6 bases). This clonotype was sampled from a man aged 50 to 59 in good health and CMV-seronegative. CDR3 residues: CASSSLGGRGTTEAFF. CDR3 DNA sequence: TGTGCCAGCAGCAGTTTGGGTGGCAGGGGAACCACTGAAGCTTTCTTT.